Included here is one TCR beta chain sequence, with context. Its antigen is currently unknown. Before the COVID-19 pandemic, during about 2011-2019, CD4+ T cells were taken from unexposed donors. CD4+ T cells were isolated from the cells after about nine days of culture. The data were obtained in a study of CD4 T cells in relation to SARS-CoV-2 and coronaviruses. Study at large: TCR beta CDR3s were sequenced after approximately ten-day antigen culture of PBMCs.

Clones were sequenced by immunoSEQ multiplex PCR, and TCRdb holds only the in-frame ones, with some missing. The sample carries just over 25,000 clones, 75% to 80% recorded once. The V gene's germline CDR1 is MNHEY and CDR2 SVGAGI. This CDR3 region has 15 residues. V lost 10 bases, J lost 4 bases, and 9 bases stayed unmatched. The receptor was derived from a human donor in good health. The sequencing sample was made of CD4+ T cells from PBMCs, cultured in vitro. The J gene is TRBJ2-3, the V gene TRBV6-5; 12 bases line up with TRBD2. The CDR3 reads CAIRRLAGAADTQYF. CDR3 in DNA: TGTGCCATCAGGAGACTAGCGGGAGCGGCAGATACGCAGTATTTT.